This section outlines one TCR beta chain sequence together with its context. It has no known antigen specificity. Per-base quality was not reported, and no clone a single base away is much larger than it. The TCR beta CDR3 regions were amplified from the RNA transcripts. For the first round of RT-PCR on the TCR CDR3, the HTBI primer set was used together with the Qiagen OneStep RT-PCR kit. Libraries were constructed in a second round of multiplex PCR, after which size selection and purification were performed. Paired-end sequencing of the libraries was performed with 100 bp reads on an Illumina HiSeq2000. Per the authors' processing: SOAPnuke was used to process the raw data, with reads discarded if the reads contained adapters or uncalled bases, had a mean Phred below 15, or lacked an exact constant-primer or identifier match. COPE v1.2.5 was used to merge high-quality paired reads, and clonotypes were defined as unique nucleotide sequences. MiTCR v1.1 was used to align the clonotypes against IMGT TRBV, TRBD and TRBJ reference segments. The analysis included only V-J combinations with a frequency above 0.0001, which together covered roughly 99% of the repertoires. The TCS score was defined as the ratio of F50 (clonal expansion) to E x V (chaos), calculated using BLOSUM62-based TCRdist between CDR3 peptides within each V-J. Welch's t-statistics and random forest reduced some 510 V-J features to 10 to 15, which were used in a naive Bayes classifier (R e1071). The raw public reads went through TCRdb reprocessing: fastp at Q25, MiXCR clone calling, in-frame beta chains kept. Rows are combined by CDR3 protein, so each entry shows the most common genes and DNA. It is TCRdb's table, rather than the study itself, that gives the V and J calls and clone size. Present in this sample are about 640,000 distinct CDR3 sequences, around 21% of which were seen just once. 34% of the sample is taken by the ten largest.

The germline V gene (reference sequence) specifies SEHNR as CDR1 and FQNEAQ as CDR2. At the junction V is shortened by 6 bases and J by 4 bases, with 22 bases in between. CDR3 length: 16 amino acids, cysteine to phenylalanine. This entry keeps only the CDR3 DNA: 48 bases, framed from base 1. This sample is part of a study of T cells in Graves' hyperthyroidism and ophthalmopathy (dated by TCRdb to between 2018 and 2021). With regard to the full study: Peripheral blood samples were taken at the time of initial diagnosis, prior to any treatment. Prospective prediction of ophthalmopathy was tested in an independent validation cohort of 18 to 20 hyperthyroidism patients and 17 patients who later progressed to ophthalmopathy. TCR V-J signatures able to tell the groups apart were searched for in a discovery cohort of 100 patients, of whom about 40 had Graves' ophthalmopathy and roughly 57 had stable Graves' hyperthyroidism. The 100 or so discovery patients were randomly split 7:3 into training and test sets. The paper reports TCR Vbeta CDR3 sequencing of approximately 140 peripheral blood samples: approximately 41 ophthalmopathy, roughly 80 hyperthyroidism and approximately 17 progressor patients. After sampling, hyperthyroidism patients received methimazole starting at 30 mg daily, and ophthalmopathy patients received high-dose intravenous methylprednisolone. In addition, the study compared T-cell repertoires in thyroid tissue and in blood from roughly 6 Graves' hyperthyroidism patients. General conclusions and limits of the study: A model built on a 13 V-J signature distinguished ophthalmopathy from stable hyperthyroidism, reaching approximately 89% sensitivity and about 81% specificity in cross-validation and 80%/75% in testing. No statistical method was used to set the sample size in advance, and investigators knew the group allocation. In validation, progression to ophthalmopathy was predicted by the model with roughly 71% sensitivity and roughly 76% specificity, a median of around 6.5 months before onset. Most expanded thyroid clonotypes (frequency above 0.001) were also detected in blood, a finding suggesting that blood repertoires may reflect thyroid immune responses.

Moderately to severely active disease, a Clinical Activity Score of at least 3, a NOSPECS grade of at least 4, and a duration under 3 months were present in ophthalmopathy patients. Any patient with an uncontrolled infection, another autoimmune disease, pregnancy or lactation was excluded. Diagnoses were based on clinical symptoms, serum thyroxine and TRAb, thyroid ultrasound and orbital computed tomography. PBMCs were isolated from 7.5 to 10 ml of fresh peripheral blood by Ficoll-Paque density gradient centrifugation. Total RNA was extracted using Trizol reagent, and RNA quality was assessed on an Agilent 2100 Bioanalyzer.

The sequence derives from a man aged 25-40 years with Graves' ophthalmopathy. Sequencing input: blood. The chain is assembled from TRBV7-9 and TRBJ2-7; the D element could tentatively be TRBD1 or TRBD2, as 5 bases agree for each. CDR3 protein: CASSYEGTPLEYEQYF. The nucleotide sequence reads TGTGCCAGCAGTTATGAAGGGACGCCCCTTGAATACGAGCAGTACTTC.